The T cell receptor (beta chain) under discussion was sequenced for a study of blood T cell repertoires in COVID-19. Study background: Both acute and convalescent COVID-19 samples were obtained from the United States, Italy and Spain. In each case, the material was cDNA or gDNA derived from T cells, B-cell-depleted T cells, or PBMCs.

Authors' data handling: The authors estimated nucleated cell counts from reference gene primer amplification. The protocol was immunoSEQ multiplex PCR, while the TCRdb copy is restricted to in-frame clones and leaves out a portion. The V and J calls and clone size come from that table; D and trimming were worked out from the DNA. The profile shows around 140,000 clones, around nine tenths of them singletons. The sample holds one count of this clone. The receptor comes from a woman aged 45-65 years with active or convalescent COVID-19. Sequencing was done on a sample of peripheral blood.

The CDR3 is CATSRDSSYNEQFF. The CDR3 DNA sequence: TGTGCCACCTCCCGGGACAGTTCCTACAATGAGCAGTTCTTC. This sequence joins TRBV6-5 and TRBJ2-1, with 7 bases identical to TRBD1. The CDR3 is 14 amino acids. Looked up from germline, CDR1 is MNHEY and CDR2 is SVGAGI. V gave up 10 bases and J gave up 1 base; unmatched junction bases: 7.